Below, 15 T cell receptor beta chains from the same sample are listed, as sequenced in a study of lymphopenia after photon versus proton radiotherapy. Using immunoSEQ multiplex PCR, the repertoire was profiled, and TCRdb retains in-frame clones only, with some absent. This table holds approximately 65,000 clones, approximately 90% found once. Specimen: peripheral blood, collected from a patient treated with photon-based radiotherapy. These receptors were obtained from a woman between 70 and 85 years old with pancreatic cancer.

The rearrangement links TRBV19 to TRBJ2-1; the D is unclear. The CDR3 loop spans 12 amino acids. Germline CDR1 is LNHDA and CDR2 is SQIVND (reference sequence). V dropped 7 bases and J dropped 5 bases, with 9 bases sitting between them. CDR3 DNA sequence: TGTGCCAGTATATCCTACCACAATGAGCAGTTCTTC. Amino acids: CASISYHNEQFF.

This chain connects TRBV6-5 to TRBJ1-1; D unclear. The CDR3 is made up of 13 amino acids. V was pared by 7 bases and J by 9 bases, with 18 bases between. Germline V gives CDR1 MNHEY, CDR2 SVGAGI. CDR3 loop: CASIPDSGRKAFF. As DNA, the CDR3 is TGTGCCAGCATCCCCGACTCGGGTCGGAAAGCTTTCTTT.

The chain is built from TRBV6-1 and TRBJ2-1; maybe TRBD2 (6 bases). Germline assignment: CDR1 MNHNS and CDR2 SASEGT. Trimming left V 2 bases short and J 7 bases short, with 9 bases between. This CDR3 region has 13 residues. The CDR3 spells CASSETSINEQFF. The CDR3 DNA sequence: TGTGCCAGCAGTGAAACTAGCATTAATGAGCAGTTCTTC.

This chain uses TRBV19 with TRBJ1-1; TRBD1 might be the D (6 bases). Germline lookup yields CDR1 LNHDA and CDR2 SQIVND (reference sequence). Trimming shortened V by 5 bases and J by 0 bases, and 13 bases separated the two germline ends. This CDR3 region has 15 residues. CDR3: CASSPPGHLNTEAFF. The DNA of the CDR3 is TGTGCCAGTAGTCCTCCGGGACACTTGAACACTGAAGCTTTCTTT.

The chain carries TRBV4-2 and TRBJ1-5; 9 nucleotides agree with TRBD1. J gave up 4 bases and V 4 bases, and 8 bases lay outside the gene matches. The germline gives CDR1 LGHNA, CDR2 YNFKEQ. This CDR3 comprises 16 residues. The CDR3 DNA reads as TGTGCCAGCAGCCTGGCAGGGGGACAGGGAAATCAGCCCCAGCATTTT. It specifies CASSLAGGQGNQPQHF.

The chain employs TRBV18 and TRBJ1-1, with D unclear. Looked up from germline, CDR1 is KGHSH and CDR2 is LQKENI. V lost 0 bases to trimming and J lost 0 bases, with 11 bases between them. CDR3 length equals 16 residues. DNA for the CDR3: TGTGCCAGCTCACCACCAATCGCCAGGTTGAACACTGAAGCTTTCTTT. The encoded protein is CASSPPIARLNTEAFF. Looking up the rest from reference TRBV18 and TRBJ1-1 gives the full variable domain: NAGVMQNPRHLVRRRGQEARLRCSPMKGHSHVYWYRQLPEEGLKFMVYLQKENIIDESGMPKERFSAEFPKEGPSILRIQQVVRGDSAAYFCASSPPIARLNTEAFFGQGTRLTVV.

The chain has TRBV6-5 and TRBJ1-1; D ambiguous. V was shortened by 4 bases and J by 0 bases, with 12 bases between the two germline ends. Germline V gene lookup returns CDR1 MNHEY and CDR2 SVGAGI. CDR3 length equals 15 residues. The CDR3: CASSFTRRMNTEAFF. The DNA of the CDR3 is TGTGCCAGCAGTTTTACTAGAAGGATGAACACTGAAGCTTTCTTT.

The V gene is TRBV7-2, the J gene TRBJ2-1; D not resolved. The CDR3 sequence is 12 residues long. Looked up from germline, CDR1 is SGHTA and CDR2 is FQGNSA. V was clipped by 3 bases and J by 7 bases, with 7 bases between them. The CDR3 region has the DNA TGTGCCAGCAGCTTGAGATGGAATGAGCAGTTCTTC. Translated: CASSLRWNEQFF.

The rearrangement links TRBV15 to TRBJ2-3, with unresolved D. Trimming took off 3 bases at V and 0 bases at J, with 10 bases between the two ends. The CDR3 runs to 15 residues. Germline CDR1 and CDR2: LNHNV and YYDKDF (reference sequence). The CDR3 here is CATSSARESTDTQYF. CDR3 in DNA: TGTGCCACCAGCAGTGCGAGAGAGAGCACAGATACGCAGTATTTT.

The CDR3 nucleotides are TGTGCCAGTAGTATTGACAGATTTAGACAGCCCCAGCATTTT. Translated, it gives CASSIDRFRQPQHF. The rearrangement links TRBV19 to TRBJ1-5; perhaps TRBD1 as D (5 bases). The CDR3 runs 14 residues. With 3 bases removed from V and 7 bases from J, the gap between germline ends came to 13 bases. From germline, CDR1 is LNHDA and CDR2 SQIVND (reference sequence).

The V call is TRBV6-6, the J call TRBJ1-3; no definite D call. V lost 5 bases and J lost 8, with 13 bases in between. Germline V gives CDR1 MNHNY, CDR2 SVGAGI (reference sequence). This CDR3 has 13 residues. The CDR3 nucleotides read TGTGCCAGCAGTGCCCAGAGTTGGCACACCATATATTTT. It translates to CASSAQSWHTIYF.

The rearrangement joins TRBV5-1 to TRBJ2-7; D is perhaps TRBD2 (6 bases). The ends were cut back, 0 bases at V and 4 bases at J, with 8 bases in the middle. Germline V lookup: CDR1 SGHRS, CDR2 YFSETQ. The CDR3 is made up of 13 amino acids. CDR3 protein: CASSLVGTYEQYF. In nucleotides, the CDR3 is TGCGCCAGCAGCTTGGTCGGGACTTACGAGCAGTACTTC. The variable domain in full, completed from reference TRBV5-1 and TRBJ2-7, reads KAGVTQTPRYLIKTRGQQVTLSCSPISGHRSVSWYQQTPGQGLQFLFEYFSETQRNKGNFPGRFSGRQFSNSRSEMNVSTLELGDSALYLCASSLVGTYEQYFGPGTRLTVT.

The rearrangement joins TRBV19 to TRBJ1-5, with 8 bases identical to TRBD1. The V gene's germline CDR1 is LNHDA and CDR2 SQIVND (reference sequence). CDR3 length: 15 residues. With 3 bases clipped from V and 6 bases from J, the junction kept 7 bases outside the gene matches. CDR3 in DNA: TGTGCCAGTAGTATCCGTACAGGGGGGCCTCAGCCCCAGCATTTT. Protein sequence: CASSIRTGGPQPQHF.

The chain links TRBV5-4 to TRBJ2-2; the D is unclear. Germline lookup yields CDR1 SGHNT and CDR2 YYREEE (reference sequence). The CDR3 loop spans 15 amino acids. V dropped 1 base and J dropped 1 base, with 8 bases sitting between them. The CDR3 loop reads CASSLSTMNTGELFF. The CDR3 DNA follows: TGTGCCAGCAGCTTGTCGACAATGAACACCGGGGAGCTGTTTTTT. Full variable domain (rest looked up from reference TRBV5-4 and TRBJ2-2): ETGVTQSPTHLIKTRGQQVTLRCSSQSGHNTVSWYQQALGQGPQFIFQYYREEENGRGNFPPRFSGLQFPNYSSELNVNALELDDSALYLCASSLSTMNTGELFFGEGSRLTVL.

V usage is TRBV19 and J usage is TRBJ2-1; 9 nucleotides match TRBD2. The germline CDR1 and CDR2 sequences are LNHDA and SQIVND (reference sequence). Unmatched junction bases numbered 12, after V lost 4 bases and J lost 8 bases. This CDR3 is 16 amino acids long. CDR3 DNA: TGTGCCAGTAGTACTACTAGCGGGCCGTTGGTCTATGAGCAGTTCTTC. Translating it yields CASSTTSGPLVYEQFF. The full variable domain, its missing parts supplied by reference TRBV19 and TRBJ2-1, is DGGITQSPKYLFRKEGQNVTLSCEQNLNHDAMYWYRQDPGQGLRLIYYSQIVNDFQKGDIAEGYSVSREKKESFPLTVTSAQKNPTAFYLCASSTTSGPLVYEQFFGPGTRLTVL.